The clone carrying this TCR beta chain was counted once. The study assigned cohorts using participant-reported clinical history. Resolution of symptoms, clearance, or two negative PCRs was present in recovered Cohort 3 donors. The V gene lost 7 bases and the J gene lost 8 bases, with 14 bases spanning the gap. In germline, CDR1 is SNHLY, CDR2 FYNNEI. The CDR3 sequence is 12 residues long. The record originates from a study of blood T cell repertoires in COVID-19. Study-wide context: Sources were T cells, B-cell-depleted T cells, or PBMCs; the material itself was cDNA or gDNA.

Original methodology: Counts of nucleated cells, estimated from reference gene primer amplification, were obtained. The table came from immunoSEQ multiplex PCR; TCRdb's copy has only in-frame clones and leaves some out. Clone size and the V and J calls come from that table; the DNA yielded D and trimming. Here the sample spans over 250,000 clones, 85% to 90% being singletons. The sample taken for sequencing was PBMCs or T cells enriched from blood (not recorded which). This sequence originates from a woman aged 18-29 years who had recovered from COVID-19. J is TRBJ1-1 and V is TRBV2; a possible D gene is TRBD1 (5 bases). CDR3 in DNA: TGTGCCAGCACCAAACAAGGGGTGGAAGCTTTCTTT. It yields the protein CASTKQGVEAFF.